This TCR beta chain was sequenced during a study of cytomegalovirus exposure and HLA in healthy donors. The overall study: Sequencing of about 179 million T cells in an earlier analysis found 95 million to 120 million unique TCR beta sequences.

As to this clone: Its cognate antigen is unknown.

Losses at the gene ends were 4 bases for V and 4 bases for J; bases not matched to a gene: 8. Germline-derived CDR1 and CDR2 are MNHEY and SVGAGI. This CDR3 region has 15 residues. Study-wide points: Published work reported that the classifier diagnosed cytomegalovirus status with high specificity and sensitivity. Several V segments, TRBV6-2 and TRBV6-3 among them, could not be told apart and were dropped. Later analysis associated a missense DCLRE1C variant with TCR beta V- and J-gene trimming.

Primers for the PCR totalled 60 Vbeta and 13 Jbeta. TCRdb's table, derived via immunoSEQ multiplex PCR, lists solely in-frame clones and lacks some. This sample's table reports about 52,000 clones. This TCR came from a woman in her forties or fifties in good health and CMV-seropositive. The sequenced sample was PBMCs. The rearrangement joins TRBV6-5 to TRBJ2-7, with 9 bases aligning to TRBD1. CDR3 loop: CASSSAGTGLYEQYF. The CDR3 DNA reads as TGTGCCAGCAGTTCCGCCGGGACAGGGCTGTACGAGCAGTACTTC.